This entry features one T cell receptor (beta chain) sequence. There is no known antigen for this receptor. No base quality information exists; no much larger clone differs at one position. The entry originates in a study of control samples from healthy donors and cancer patients (dated by TCRdb to about 2020). Based on the germline V gene, the CDR1 and CDR2 sequences are SGHRS and YFSETQ. From the cysteine up to the phenylalanine, the CDR3 has a length of 15 residues. Just CDR3 DNA is preserved here, 45 bases in frame from base 1. Germline trimming amounts to 0 bases on V and 6 bases on J, with 5 as the count of junction bases outside the gene matches. The library was built by means of the immunoSEQ multiplex PCR assay. The source is immuneACCESS, and TCRdb retained only in-frame sequences with V and J called. Part of the clones is not carried over; for the studies checked, unresolved V genes explain less than half of this, and the remainder is unexplained. The sample table holds approximately 100,000 clones, of which approximately 86% were seen once. The ten largest clones capture over 20% of the sample.

The V and J genes are TRBV5-1 and TRBJ2-1; 8 bases in between match TRBD1. The sequence derives from a man aged 25-45 years in good health. The sequencing input was blood. The nucleotides read TGCGCCAGCAGCTTGGACGGACAGGGCTTCAATGAGCAGTTCTTC. Translated, this gives CASSLDGQGFNEQFF.